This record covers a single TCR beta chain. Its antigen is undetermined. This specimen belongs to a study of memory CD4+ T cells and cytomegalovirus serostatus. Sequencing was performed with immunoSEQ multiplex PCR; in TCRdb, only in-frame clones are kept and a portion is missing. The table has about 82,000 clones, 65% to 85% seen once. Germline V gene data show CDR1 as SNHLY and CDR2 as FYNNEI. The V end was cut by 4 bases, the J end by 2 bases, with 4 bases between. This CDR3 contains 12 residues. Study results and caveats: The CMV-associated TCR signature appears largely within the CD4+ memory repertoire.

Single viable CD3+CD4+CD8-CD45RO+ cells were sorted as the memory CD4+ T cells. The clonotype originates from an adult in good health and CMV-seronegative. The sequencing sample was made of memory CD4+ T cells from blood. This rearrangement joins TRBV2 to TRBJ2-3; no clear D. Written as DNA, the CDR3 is TGTGCCAGCAGTGTCACCACAGATACGCAGTATTTT. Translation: CASSVTTDTQYF.